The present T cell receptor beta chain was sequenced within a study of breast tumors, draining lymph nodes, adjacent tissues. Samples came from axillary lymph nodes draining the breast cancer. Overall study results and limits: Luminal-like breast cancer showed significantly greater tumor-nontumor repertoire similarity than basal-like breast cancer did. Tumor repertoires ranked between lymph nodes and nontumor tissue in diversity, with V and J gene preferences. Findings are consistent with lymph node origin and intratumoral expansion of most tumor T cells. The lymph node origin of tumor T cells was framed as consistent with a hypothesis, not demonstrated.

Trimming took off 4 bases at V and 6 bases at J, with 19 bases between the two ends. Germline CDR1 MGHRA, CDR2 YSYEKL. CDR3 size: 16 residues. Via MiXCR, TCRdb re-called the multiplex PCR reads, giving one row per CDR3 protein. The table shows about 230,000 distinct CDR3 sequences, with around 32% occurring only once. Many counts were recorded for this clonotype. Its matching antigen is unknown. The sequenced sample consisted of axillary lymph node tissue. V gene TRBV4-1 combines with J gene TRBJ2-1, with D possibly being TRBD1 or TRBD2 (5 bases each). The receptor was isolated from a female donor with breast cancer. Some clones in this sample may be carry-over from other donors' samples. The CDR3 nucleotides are TGCGCCAGCAGCCGGACCGGACCGGGGCTGAGCAATGAGCAGTTCTTC. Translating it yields CASSRTGPGLSNEQFF.